This T cell receptor (beta chain) is drawn from a study of shared clonotypes between healthy human individuals. This clone was seen once. The V gene's germline CDR1 is SGHAT and CDR2 FQNNGV. Trimming stripped 5 bases from V and 1 base from J, with 12 bases between. This CDR3 is built from 15 residues. At a deep level, the assay was run. TCRdb's copy holds only in-frame clones and misses some; the assay was immunoSEQ multiplex PCR. The profile shows 2 million to 3 million clones, roughly 93% of them singletons. Sequenced input: naive CD4+ T cells from PBMCs. Subset indicated: CD45RA+ positively selected. The clonotype was recovered from a man aged 18 to 35 in good health. Some clones in this sample may be carry-over from other donors' samples. V and J are TRBV11-2 and TRBJ1-5, with D perhaps matching TRBD1 (6 bases). As DNA, the CDR3 is TGTGCCAGCAGCCAGGGGCTGGGGAGCAATCAGCCCCAGCATTTT. Encoded protein: CASSQGLGSNQPQHF.